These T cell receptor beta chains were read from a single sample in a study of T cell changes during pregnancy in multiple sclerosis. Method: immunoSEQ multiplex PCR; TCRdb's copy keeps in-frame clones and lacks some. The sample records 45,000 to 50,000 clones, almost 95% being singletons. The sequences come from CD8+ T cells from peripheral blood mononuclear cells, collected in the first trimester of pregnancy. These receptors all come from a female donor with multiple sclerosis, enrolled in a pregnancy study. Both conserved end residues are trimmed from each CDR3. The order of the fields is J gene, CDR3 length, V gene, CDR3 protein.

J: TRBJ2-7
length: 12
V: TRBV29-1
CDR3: SASQRGDLYEQY

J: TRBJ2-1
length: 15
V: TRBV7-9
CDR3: ASSSRPGGQGRPWRL

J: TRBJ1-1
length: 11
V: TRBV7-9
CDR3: ASSLTGGSKAF

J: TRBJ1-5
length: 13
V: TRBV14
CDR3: ASSQGQGGNQPQH

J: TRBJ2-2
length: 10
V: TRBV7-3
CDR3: ASSGLSGELF

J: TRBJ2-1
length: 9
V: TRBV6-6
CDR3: ASRSGPEQF

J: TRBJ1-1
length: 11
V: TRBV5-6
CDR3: ASSIQGNTEAF

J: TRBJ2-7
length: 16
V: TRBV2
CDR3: ASSVSETGGNVYYEQY

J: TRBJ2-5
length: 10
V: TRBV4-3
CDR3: ASSQGLETQY

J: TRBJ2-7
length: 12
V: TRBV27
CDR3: ASSLGQGWVKQY

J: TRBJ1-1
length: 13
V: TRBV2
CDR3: ASSEPVGEHTEAF

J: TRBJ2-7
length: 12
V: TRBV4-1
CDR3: ASSLGQGAREQY

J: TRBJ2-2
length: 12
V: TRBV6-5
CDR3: ASSYTLGTGELF

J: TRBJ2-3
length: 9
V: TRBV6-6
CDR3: AILLGDTQY

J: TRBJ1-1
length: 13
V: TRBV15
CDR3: ATRETRQVPTEAF

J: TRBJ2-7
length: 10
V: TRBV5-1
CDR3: ASSSFSYEQY

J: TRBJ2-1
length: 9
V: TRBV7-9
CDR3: ASSSQNEQF

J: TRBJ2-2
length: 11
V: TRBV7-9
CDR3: ASPHEEGGELF

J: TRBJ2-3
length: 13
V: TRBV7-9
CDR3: ASSSGTSASDTQY

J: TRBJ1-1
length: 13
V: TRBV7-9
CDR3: ASSSSRQGRTEAF

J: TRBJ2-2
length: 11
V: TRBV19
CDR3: ASSLRYTGELF

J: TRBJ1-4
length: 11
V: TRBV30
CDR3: AWRDRGNEKLF

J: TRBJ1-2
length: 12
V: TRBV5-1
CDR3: ASSPEAVWDGYT

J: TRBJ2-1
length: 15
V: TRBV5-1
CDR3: ASSSPRTTPAYNEQF

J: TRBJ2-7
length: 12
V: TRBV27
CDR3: ASSLSGVGYEQY

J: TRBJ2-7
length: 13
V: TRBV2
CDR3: ASRETSLGADEQY

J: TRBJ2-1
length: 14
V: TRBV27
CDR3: ASSPSAGDLSNEQF

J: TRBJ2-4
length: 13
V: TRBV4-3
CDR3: ASSQEGGVLNIQY

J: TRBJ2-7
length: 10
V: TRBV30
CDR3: ALGGGSYEQY

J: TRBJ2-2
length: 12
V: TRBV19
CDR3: ASSLVGNTGELF

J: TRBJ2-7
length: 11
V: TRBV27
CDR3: ASRLSLNYEQY

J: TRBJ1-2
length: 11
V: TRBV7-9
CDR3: ASSLAGSDGYT

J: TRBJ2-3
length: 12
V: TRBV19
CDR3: AAKPRVSTDTQY

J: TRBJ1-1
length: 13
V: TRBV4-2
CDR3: ASSQDRAGGTEAF

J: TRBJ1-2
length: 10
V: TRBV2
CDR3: ASSDRYYGYT

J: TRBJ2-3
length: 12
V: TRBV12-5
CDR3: ASGRAGITDTQY

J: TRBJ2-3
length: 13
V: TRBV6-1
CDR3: ASSENSGGADTQY